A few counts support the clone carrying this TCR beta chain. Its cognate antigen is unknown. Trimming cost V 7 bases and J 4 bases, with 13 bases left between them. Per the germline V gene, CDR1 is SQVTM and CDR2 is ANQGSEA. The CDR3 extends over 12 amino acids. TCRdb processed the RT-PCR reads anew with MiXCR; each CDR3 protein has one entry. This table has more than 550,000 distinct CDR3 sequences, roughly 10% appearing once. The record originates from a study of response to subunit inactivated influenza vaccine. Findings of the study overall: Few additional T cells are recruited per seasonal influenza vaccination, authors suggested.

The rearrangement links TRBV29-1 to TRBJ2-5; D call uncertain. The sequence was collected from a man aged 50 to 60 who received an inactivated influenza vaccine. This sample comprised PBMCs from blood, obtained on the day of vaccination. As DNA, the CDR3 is TGCAGCGCACTCAGAGTTCGAGAGACCCAGTACTTC. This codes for CSALRVRETQYF.